Listed below are T cell receptor beta chains from one sample, sequenced in a study of regulatory T cells in long-lasting Graves disease. TCRdb reanalysed the multiplex PCR reads using MiXCR and keeps one entry per CDR3 protein. The table shows 500,000 to 700,000 distinct CDR3 sequences, with 25% to 35% occurring only once. The source material was peripheral blood mononuclear cells (PBMCs), sampled when the disease was refractory, from a patient treated with antithyroid drugs. The receptor set was obtained from a female donor with Graves disease. Both conserved end residues are part of each CDR3. A D gene is named only where the DNA matches it firmly. Size is omitted from some rows. Given values are once, few, many or a class for expanded clones.

DNA: TGTGCCACGCGGCGGAGTAATGAAAAACTGTTTTTT
CDR3: CATRRSNEKLFF
D: NA
J: TRBJ1-4
size: many
V: TRBV6-1

DNA: TGTGCCTGGGCGGACAGGGACGATCAGCCCCAGCATTTT
CDR3: CAWADRDDQPQHF
D: TRBD1
J: TRBJ1-5
size: NA
V: TRBV30

DNA: TGCGCCAGCAGCTTAACAAGGTTTGAGGCCAACGTCCTGACTTTC
CDR3: CASSLTRFEANVLTF
D: NA
J: TRBJ2-6
size: NA
V: TRBV5-1

DNA: TGTGCCAGCAGCGTGAACACCGGGGAGCTGTTTTTT
CDR3: CASSVNTGELFF
D: NA
J: TRBJ2-2
size: many
V: TRBV9

DNA: TGTGCCAGCAGTTCCTCGGTAACGCGAATGAACACTGAAGCTTTCTTT
CDR3: CASSSSVTRMNTEAFF
D: NA
J: TRBJ1-1
size: many
V: TRBV12-3/TRBV12-4

DNA: TGTGCCAGCAGCCCGAGGGCCCAGGGCACCATATATTTT
CDR3: CASSPRAQGTIYF
D: NA
J: TRBJ1-3
size: NA
V: TRBV7-2

DNA: TGTGCCAGCAGCTTAGATGCGTTATTAGGGACTGAAGCTTTCTTT
CDR3: CASSLDALLGTEAFF
D: NA
J: TRBJ1-1
size: many
V: TRBV11-2

DNA: TGTGCCAGCAGCCACCGCCCGGTGCTAGCGGGAGAAGGTCGAGAGACCCAGTACTTC
CDR3: CASSHRPVLAGEGRETQYF
D: TRBD2
J: TRBJ2-5
size: NA
V: TRBV14

DNA: TGCAGCGTTGACAGGGACACTGAAGCTTTCTTT
CDR3: CSVDRDTEAFF
D: NA
J: TRBJ1-1
size: few
V: TRBV29-1

DNA: TGTGCCAGCAGCCGCCTCCGCGACTATGGCTACACCTTC
CDR3: CASSRLRDYGYTF
D: NA
J: TRBJ1-2
size: NA
V: TRBV6-1

DNA: TGTCCCCCGGCGGGAGGTGTGGTAGGGTGGGTCGTCGGGGAGCTGTTTTTT
CDR3: CPPAGGVVGWVVGELFF
D: TRBD2
J: TRBJ2-2
size: NA
V: TRBV10-3

DNA: TGCAGTGGCACAGGGAGCGAGACCCAGTACTTC
CDR3: CSGTGSETQYF
D: NA
J: TRBJ2-5
size: few
V: TRBV20-1

DNA: TGCAGTGCTAGAGATCCAGGGGGTAGCTCCTACGAGCAGTACTTC
CDR3: CSARDPGGSSYEQYF
D: TRBD1
J: TRBJ2-7
size: NA
V: TRBV20-1

DNA: TGTGCCAGCAGTTACGGACACCATCAGCCCCAGCATTTT
CDR3: CASSYGHHQPQHF
D: NA
J: TRBJ1-5
size: few
V: TRBV6-5

DNA: TGTGCCAGCAGTGAAGGGGACAGGGGCGATGAGACCCAGTACTTC
CDR3: CASSEGDRGDETQYF
D: TRBD1
J: TRBJ2-5
size: many
V: TRBV2

DNA: TGTGCCAGCAGCTTAGTTTCGGGGGCCCTAGGGGAGACCCAGTACTTC
CDR3: CASSLVSGALGETQYF
D: NA
J: TRBJ2-5
size: NA
V: TRBV7-2

DNA: TGCAGCGTTGAAGTCAGGGGCGCCTATGGCTACACCTTC
CDR3: CSVEVRGAYGYTF
D: NA
J: TRBJ1-2
size: few
V: TRBV29-1

DNA: TGCGCCAGCAGCTTGGCCGGGCCCTCGATCTACGAGCAGTACTTC
CDR3: CASSLAGPSIYEQYF
D: NA
J: TRBJ2-7
size: few
V: TRBV5-1

DNA: TGCGCCAGCAGCTTGGTGGAGGGGGCAAAAACTGAAGCTTTCTTT
CDR3: CASSLVEGAKTEAFF
D: TRBD1
J: TRBJ1-1
size: few
V: TRBV5-1

DNA: TGTGCCAGCAACCCTCTTGGACAGAACTATGGCTACACCTTC
CDR3: CASNPLGQNYGYTF
D: NA
J: TRBJ1-2
size: many
V: TRBV27

DNA: TGTGCCAGCAGTCCAAGACAGGCGACATTCTCTGGAAACACCATATATTTT
CDR3: CASSPRQATFSGNTIYF
D: NA
J: TRBJ1-3
size: NA
V: TRBV2

DNA: TGCGCCAGCACCGGGACTAGCGGGAGGTGGGGCAAAAACATTCAGTACTTC
CDR3: CASTGTSGRWGKNIQYF
D: TRBD2
J: TRBJ2-4
size: NA
V: TRBV10-2

DNA: TGTGCCAGCAGTGAAAGGGCAGGGTGGCGCAGCAATCAGCCCCAGCATTTT
CDR3: CASSERAGWRSNQPQHF
D: NA
J: TRBJ1-5
size: many
V: TRBV6-1

DNA: TGTGCCAGCAGCGCTACAGCCAGGGTGAACACTGAAGCTTTCTTT
CDR3: CASSATARVNTEAFF
D: NA
J: TRBJ1-1
size: few
V: TRBV2

DNA: TGCGCCAGCAGCTTTAACGGGGGAAGGGGCTATGGCTACACCTTC
CDR3: CASSFNGGRGYGYTF
D: NA
J: TRBJ1-2
size: NA
V: TRBV5-1

DNA: TGTGCCAGCAGCCCCTTCCCTAATTCACCCCTCCACTTT
CDR3: CASSPFPNSPLHF
D: NA
J: TRBJ1-6
size: NA
V: TRBV9

DNA: TGTGCCAGCAGCCAAGATTCGTCCCCTCTACCCCAGTACTTC
CDR3: CASSQDSSPLPQYF
D: NA
J: TRBJ2-5
size: many
V: TRBV3-1

DNA: TGTGCCTGGAGTGTGGGGTCGGTACGTCGCAATGAGCAGTTCTTC
CDR3: CAWSVGSVRRNEQFF
D: NA
J: TRBJ2-1
size: NA
V: TRBV30

DNA: TGTGCCAGCAGTTTGAGCACCTCGAACACTGAAGCTTTCTTT
CDR3: CASSLSTSNTEAFF
D: NA
J: TRBJ1-1
size: NA
V: TRBV12-3/TRBV12-4

DNA: TGTGCCAGTACACCGGCCGAACCAAATCAGCCCCAGCATTTT
CDR3: CASTPAEPNQPQHF
D: NA
J: TRBJ1-5
size: few
V: TRBV19

DNA: TGCAGTGCTAGAGATCTGGGGGGAAATCAGCCCCAGCATTTT
CDR3: CSARDLGGNQPQHF
D: NA
J: TRBJ1-5
size: NA
V: TRBV20-1

DNA: TGCAGTGCGAGGACAGGGGAAAAACTGTTTTTT
CDR3: CSARTGEKLFF
D: TRBD1
J: TRBJ1-4
size: many
V: TRBV20-1

DNA: TGTGCCAGCAGACGGACAGGCGGCGCAGACTATGGCTACACCTTC
CDR3: CASRRTGGADYGYTF
D: TRBD1
J: TRBJ1-2
size: NA
V: TRBV6-1

DNA: TGTGCCAGTAGTCCAGGACAGGGGGCCTATCCGGAGCAGTACTTC
CDR3: CASSPGQGAYPEQYF
D: TRBD1
J: TRBJ2-7
size: NA
V: TRBV19

DNA: TGCGCCAGCAGCCAAGAGGGAGGTTGGAGGGTGGCTTTCTTT
CDR3: CASSQEGGWRVAFF
D: NA
J: TRBJ1-1
size: NA
V: TRBV4-1

DNA: TGTGCCAGCAGCTCCGGGACAGGGGTTGGAAAACTGTTTTTT
CDR3: CASSSGTGVGKLFF
D: TRBD1
J: TRBJ1-4
size: NA
V: TRBV27

DNA: TGTGCCAGCAGTTACGATAGCACTGAAGCTTTCTTT
CDR3: CASSYDSTEAFF
D: NA
J: TRBJ1-1
size: NA
V: TRBV6-5

DNA: TGTGCCAGCAGCTTTCCGGGTGAATACGAGCAGTACTTC
CDR3: CASSFPGEYEQYF
D: NA
J: TRBJ2-7
size: few
V: TRBV11-2

DNA: TGCAGTGCTAGAGTTAGCGGGGGCCAAGAGACCCAGTACTTC
CDR3: CSARVSGGQETQYF
D: TRBD2
J: TRBJ2-5
size: many
V: TRBV20-1

DNA: TGTGCCAGCAGTGAAGGGACACTTGCCTCCTACGAGCAGTACTTC
CDR3: CASSEGTLASYEQYF
D: NA
J: TRBJ2-7
size: NA
V: TRBV6-2/TRBV6-3

DNA: TGTGCCAGCAGCCCAGCCACCCGGCCTACTGAAGCTTTCTTT
CDR3: CASSPATRPTEAFF
D: NA
J: TRBJ1-1
size: NA
V: TRBV27

DNA: TGTGCCAGCAGCGTAATGTGGGGGGTCGACAATCAGCCCCAGCATTTT
CDR3: CASSVMWGVDNQPQHF
D: NA
J: TRBJ1-5
size: NA
V: TRBV7-8

DNA: TGTGCCAGCAGCGTAGGTGGGGTGAACACCGGGGAGCTGTTTTTT
CDR3: CASSVGGVNTGELFF
D: NA
J: TRBJ2-2
size: NA
V: TRBV9

DNA: TGTGCCAGTAGTGAGGGACAGGTTATTCAGCCCCAGCATTTT
CDR3: CASSEGQVIQPQHF
D: TRBD1
J: TRBJ1-5
size: few
V: TRBV19

DNA: TGTGCCAGTGGAGTAGCTAACTATGGCTACACCTTC
CDR3: CASGVANYGYTF
D: NA
J: TRBJ1-2
size: many
V: TRBV6-1

DNA: TGTGCCAGCAGACGACAGGGGGAAGCTTACAATCAGCCCCAGCATTTT
CDR3: CASRRQGEAYNQPQHF
D: TRBD1
J: TRBJ1-5
size: few
V: TRBV12-3/TRBV12-4

DNA: TGTGCCAGCAGTGAAGCGCTGGGGCAGGGCGGTGACTACACCTTC
CDR3: CASSEALGQGGDYTF
D: NA
J: TRBJ1-2
size: once
V: TRBV6-1

DNA: TGTGCCAGCAGCTTAACAACAGGGAACGAACGATCAGCCCAGCATTTT
CDR3: CASSLTTGNERSAQHF
D: NA
J: TRBJ1-5
size: NA
V: TRBV7-9

DNA: TGTGCCAGTAGTATTTCATGGATCGGCTACGAGCAGTACTTC
CDR3: CASSISWIGYEQYF
D: NA
J: TRBJ2-7
size: few
V: TRBV19

DNA: TGTGCCAGCAGTGAATTGGGGGTCTCAGAGACCCAGTACTTC
CDR3: CASSELGVSETQYF
D: NA
J: TRBJ2-5
size: NA
V: TRBV6-1

DNA: TGTGCCAGCACCGGGACCGTAGTAGGTGGAGAAAAACTGTTTTTT
CDR3: CASTGTVVGGEKLFF
D: NA
J: TRBJ1-4
size: few
V: TRBV2